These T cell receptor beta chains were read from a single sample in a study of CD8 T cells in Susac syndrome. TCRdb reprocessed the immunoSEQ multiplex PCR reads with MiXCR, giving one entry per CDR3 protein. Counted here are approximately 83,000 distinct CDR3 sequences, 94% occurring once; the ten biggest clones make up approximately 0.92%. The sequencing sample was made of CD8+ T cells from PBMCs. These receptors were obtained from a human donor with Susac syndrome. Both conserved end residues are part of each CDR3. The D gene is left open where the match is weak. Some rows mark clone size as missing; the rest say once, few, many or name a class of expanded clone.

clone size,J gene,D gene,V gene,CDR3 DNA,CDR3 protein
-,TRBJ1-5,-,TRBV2,TGTGCCAGCAGTGAAGGTTTTTCGGGGAATCAGCCCCAGCATTTT,CASSEGFSGNQPQHF
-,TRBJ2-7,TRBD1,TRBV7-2,TGTGCCAGCAGGCGAGGGACAGGGATATCCTACGAGCAGTACTTC,CASRRGTGISYEQYF
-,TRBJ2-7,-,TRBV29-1,TGCAGCGTTGAAGGAGATACGACCCCCGAGCAGTACTTC,CSVEGDTTPEQYF
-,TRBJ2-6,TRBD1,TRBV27,TGTGCCAGCAGTTTGACAGGGGGTTCCGCCTCTGGGGCCAACGTCCTGACTTTC,CASSLTGGSASGANVLTF
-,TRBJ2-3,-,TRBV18,TGTGCCAGCTCCCGTAGGGGTGGTACGCAGTATTTT,CASSRRGGTQYF
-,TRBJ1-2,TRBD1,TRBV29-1,TGCAGCGTTGAATATGGGACAGGGGGTCACTATGGCTACACCTTC,CSVEYGTGGHYGYTF
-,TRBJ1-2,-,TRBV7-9,TGTGCCAGCAGCGCCGCCTCAGCGAACTATGGCTACACCTTC,CASSAASANYGYTF
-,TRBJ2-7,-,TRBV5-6,TGTGCCAGCAGCCCCCGGAAGGAAAACTACGAGCAGTACTTC,CASSPRKENYEQYF
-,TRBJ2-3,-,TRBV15,TGTGCCACCAGCAGAGGGGACCGCACAGATACGCAGTATTTT,CATSRGDRTDTQYF
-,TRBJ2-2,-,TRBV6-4,TGTGCCAGCAGTGACTCGCTAGACAGACCCACCGGGGAGCTGTTTTTT,CASSDSLDRPTGELFF
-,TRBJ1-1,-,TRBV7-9,TGTGCCAGCAGCCTTTTGGGGACTGAAGCTTTCTTT,CASSLLGTEAFF
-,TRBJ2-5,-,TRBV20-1,TGCAGTGCTAGAGGGCGGGCTGCTATGGAGACCCAGTACTTC,CSARGRAAMETQYF
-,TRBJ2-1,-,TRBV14,TGTGCCAGCAGCCCTTTATTGGGAGACGATGAGCAGTTCTTC,CASSPLLGDDEQFF
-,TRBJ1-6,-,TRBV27,TGTGCCAGCAGTTTAGGGGCAGGATTATCACCCCTCCACTTT,CASSLGAGLSPLHF
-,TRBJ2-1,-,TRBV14,TGTGCCAGCAGCCAAGATATAGAGCGACCAGCCCATGAGCAGTTCTTC,CASSQDIERPAHEQFF
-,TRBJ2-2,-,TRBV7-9,TGTGCCAGCAGCCAAGGATGGGGACCCACCGGGGAGCTGTTTTTT,CASSQGWGPTGELFF
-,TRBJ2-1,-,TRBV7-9,TGTGCCAGCTCCGAGGGAGCGGCGGAGCAGTTCTTC,CASSEGAAEQFF
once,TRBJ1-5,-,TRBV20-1,TGCAGTGCTAGAGCCGATGGGGATCAGCCCCAGCATTTT,CSARADGDQPQHF
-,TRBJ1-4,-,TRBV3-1,TGTGCCAGCAGCCCCACTTCTGCTAGGGTTGATGAAAAACTGTTTTTT,CASSPTSARVDEKLFF
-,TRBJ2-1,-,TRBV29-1,TGCAGCGTTGCCGCCGGGGGCAATGAGCAGTTCTTC,CSVAAGGNEQFF
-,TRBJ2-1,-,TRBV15,TGTGCCACCAGCAGAGACTCCATGAGCTCCTACAATGAGCAGTTCTTC,CATSRDSMSSYNEQFF
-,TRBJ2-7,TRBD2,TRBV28,TGTGCCAGCAGGGTACTAGCGGGAGGCCCAGGCGAGCAGTACTTC,CASRVLAGGPGEQYF
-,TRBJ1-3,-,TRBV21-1,TGTGCCAACAACAGACGGGAAAGCTCTGGAAACACCATATATTTT,CANNRRESSGNTIYF
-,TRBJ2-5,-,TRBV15,TGTGCCACCAGCAGAGAACAGGGATTACAGGAGACCCAGTACTTC,CATSREQGLQETQYF
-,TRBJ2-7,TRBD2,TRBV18,TGTGCCAGCTCACCTGAGCGGGACCTAATCTACGAGCAGTACTTC,CASSPERDLIYEQYF
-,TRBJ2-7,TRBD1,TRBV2,TGTGCCAGCAGTCCTGGGACAGCCAGCTACGAGCAGTACTTC,CASSPGTASYEQYF
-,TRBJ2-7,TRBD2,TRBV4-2,TGTGCCAGCAGCCAAGACCGGGAGGGCTCCTACGAGCAGTACTTC,CASSQDREGSYEQYF
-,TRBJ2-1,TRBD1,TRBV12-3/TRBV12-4,TGTGCCAGCAGTCACGGACAGGGGGTATACAATGAGCAGTTCTTC,CASSHGQGVYNEQFF